This passage covers 4 T cell receptor beta chains from one sample sequenced in a study of Ad26.COV2.S vaccination and SARS-CoV-2 variants. Treatment denoted: some 20 received Ad26.COV2.S at low or high dose, single or two shots; several received placebo; per-sample allocation not given. Specimen acquisition occurred on day 63 following the initial vaccine or placebo injection. Some clones are missing from TCRdb's copy, which holds only in-frame ones; the method was immunoSEQ multiplex PCR. Of some 350,000 clones in the sample, approximately 81% were seen once. The material sequenced was peripheral blood, taken in a trial of Ad26.COV2.S vaccine versus placebo. These receptors were obtained from a person between 18 and 65 years old who received the Ad26.COV2.S COVID-19 vaccine or a placebo.

The chain links TRBV19 to TRBJ1-1; 8 bases are a match to TRBD1. The V and J ends lost 5 bases and 13 bases, in that order; junction bases with no gene match: 6. Germline CDR1 is LNHDA and CDR2 is SQIVND (reference sequence). The CDR3 consists of 11 residues. CDR3 bases: TGTGCCAGTAGTTCCGGGACAGGAGATTTCTTT. It translates to CASSSGTGDFF.

This clone showed up just a few times. The rearrangement joins TRBV7-9 to TRBJ2-7, with D maybe TRBD1 (5 bases). The germline V gene encodes CDR1 SEHNR and CDR2 FQNEAQ (reference sequence). The V end lost 3 bases, the J end lost 0 bases, and 9 bases lay between the germline ends. The CDR3 is 14 amino acids. CDR3 DNA: TGTGCCAGCAGCTTTGGACAAGTCTCCTACGAGCAGTACTTC. Amino acid sequence: CASSFGQVSYEQYF.

The chain uses TRBV19 and TRBJ2-3, with D hard to call. This CDR3 has 15 amino acids. Germline V gene lookup returns CDR1 LNHDA and CDR2 SQIVND (reference sequence). V lost 4 bases, J lost 0 bases, and 11 bases lay in between. The CDR3 here is CASSSRHISTDTQYF. The CDR3, as DNA: TGTGCCAGTAGTAGTCGACACATTAGCACAGATACGCAGTATTTT.

The chain is built from TRBV27 and TRBJ2-7, with TRBD1 identical over 10 bases. CDR3 size: 13 residues. Trimming cost V 5 bases and J 7 bases; bases outside gene matches: 5. CDR1 is MNHEY and CDR2 is SMNVEV in the germline V gene (reference sequence). The CDR3 sequence: CASSVDRGNEQYF. The CDR3 nucleotides are TGTGCCAGCAGTGTGGACAGGGGGAATGAGCAGTACTTC.